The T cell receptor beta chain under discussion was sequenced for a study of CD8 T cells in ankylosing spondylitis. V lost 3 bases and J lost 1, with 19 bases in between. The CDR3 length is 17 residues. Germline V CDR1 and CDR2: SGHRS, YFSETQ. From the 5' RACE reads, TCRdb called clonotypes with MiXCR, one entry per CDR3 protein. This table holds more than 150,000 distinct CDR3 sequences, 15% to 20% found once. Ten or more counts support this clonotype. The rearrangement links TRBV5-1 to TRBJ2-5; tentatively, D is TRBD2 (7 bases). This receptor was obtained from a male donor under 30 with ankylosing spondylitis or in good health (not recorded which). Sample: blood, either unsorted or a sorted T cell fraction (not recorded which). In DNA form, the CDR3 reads TGCGCCAGCAGCTGGGGGGGGACTGGGGGCCCCCAAGAGACCCAGTACTTC. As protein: CASSWGGTGGPQETQYF.